This TCR beta chain was sequenced during a study of blood T cell repertoires in COVID-19. The trim removed 8 bases at V and 4 bases at J, leaving 9 bases unmatched. The CDR3 is made up of 16 amino acids. CDR1 and CDR2 (germline): MDHEN, SYDVKM. Clones were sequenced by immunoSEQ multiplex PCR, and TCRdb holds only the in-frame ones, with some missing. Among a few hundred thousand clones listed, over 80% were seen once. This clone was recorded only once. Input material: PBMCs or T cells enriched from blood (not recorded which). V usage is TRBV28 and J usage is TRBJ1-5, with 12 bases aligning to TRBD1. The origin of this receptor is a human donor in a cohort exposed to, infected with or recovered from COVID-19 (not recorded which). The donor label of this sample is uncertain. The CDR3 DNA follows: TGTGCCAGCCAAAGGGACAGGGGGCTGGAGAATCAGCCCCAGCATTTT. Amino acid sequence: CASQRDRGLENQPQHF.